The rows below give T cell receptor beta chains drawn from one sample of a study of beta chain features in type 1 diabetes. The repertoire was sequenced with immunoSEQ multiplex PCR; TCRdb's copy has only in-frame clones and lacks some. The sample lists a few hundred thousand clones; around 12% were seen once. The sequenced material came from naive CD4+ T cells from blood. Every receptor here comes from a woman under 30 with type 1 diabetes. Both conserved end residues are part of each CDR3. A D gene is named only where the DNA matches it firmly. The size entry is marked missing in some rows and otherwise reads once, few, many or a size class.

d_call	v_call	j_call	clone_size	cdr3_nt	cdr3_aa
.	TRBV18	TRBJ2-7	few	TGTGCCAGCTCCGAATCAGTCTACGAGCAGTACTTC	CASSESVYEQYF
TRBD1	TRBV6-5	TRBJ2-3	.	TGTGCCAGCAGGGAACAGGGGCATACGCAGTATTTT	CASREQGHTQYF
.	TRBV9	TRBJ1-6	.	TGTGCCAGCAGCGTAGTACAGGATAATTCACCCCTCCACTTT	CASSVVQDNSPLHF
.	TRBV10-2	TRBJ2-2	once	TGCGCCAGCGCGGGAAGACAAGCCCTATTAACCGGGGAGCTGTTTTTT	CASAGRQALLTGELFF
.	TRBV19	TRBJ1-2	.	TGTGCCAGTAGTACCCGCGGACTCTCGGGTGGCTACACCTTC	CASSTRGLSGGYTF
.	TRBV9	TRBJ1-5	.	TGTGCCAGCAGCGGACAGGACGAGCCGATTCCCAATCAGCCCCAGCATTTT	CASSGQDEPIPNQPQHF
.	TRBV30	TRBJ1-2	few	TGTGCCTGGAGTGTGTGGCCGAACTATGGCTACACCTTC	CAWSVWPNYGYTF
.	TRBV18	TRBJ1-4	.	TGTGCCAGCTCACCGGGACACGTGAATGAAAAACTGTTTTTT	CASSPGHVNEKLFF
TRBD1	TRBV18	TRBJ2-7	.	TGTGCCAGCTCTCGACAGGGGGTCGAGCAGTACTTC	CASSRQGVEQYF
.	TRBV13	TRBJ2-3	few	TGTGCCAGCAGCTTAAGTCTGCAGGGAACATCTAGCACAGATACGCAGTATTTT	CASSLSLQGTSSTDTQYF